Listed below are T cell receptor beta chains from one sample, sequenced in a study of blood T cells in healthy people across ages. Each CDR3 protein gets one entry after TCRdb re-called the 5' RACE reads with MiXCR. The table has about 570,000 distinct CDR3 sequences, approximately 30% seen once. The sequenced sample was blood. The receptors come from a woman between 70 and 85 years old in good health. Both conserved end residues are part of each CDR3. D genes are given only for firm matches. Not every row has a clone size; where given, it reads once, few, many or a size class.

V gene	D gene	clone size	J gene	CDR3 DNA	CDR3 protein
TRBV6-2/TRBV6-3	TRBD2	few	TRBJ2-3	TGTGCCAGCAGCCCCGGACTAGGTACGCAGTATTTT	CASSPGLGTQYF
TRBV6-1	TRBD1	few	TRBJ1-6	TGTGCCAGCAGTACCGGGACAGGGCTTAGCTCCTATAATTCACCCCTCCACTTT	CASSTGTGLSSYNSPLHF
TRBV20-1	TRBD1	-	TRBJ1-4	TGCAGTGCTGCCCCTTCCGGCAGGGGGGATGAAAAACTGTTTTTT	CSAAPSGRGDEKLFF
TRBV20-1	-	-	TRBJ1-4	TGCAGAGCTAGAGAGGACGCCATGAATGAAAAACTGTTTTTT	CRAREDAMNEKLFF
TRBV11-1	TRBD1	-	TRBJ2-1	TGTGCCAGCAGCTTTAACAGGGGGCAAAACGAGCAGTTCTTC	CASSFNRGQNEQFF
TRBV14	-	few	TRBJ2-5	TGTGCCAGCAGCCAAGACCCTATGGGCCTAGCGACCCAAGAGACCCAGTACTTC	CASSQDPMGLATQETQYF
TRBV7-8	TRBD2	few	TRBJ2-5	TGTGCCAGCACCCCGAAGACTAGCGGGGGGGAAGAGACCCAGTACTTC	CASTPKTSGGEETQYF
TRBV10-3	-	-	TRBJ2-3	TGTGCCACCAGTGAGTCGACCGCTTCCGATACGCAGTATTTT	CATSESTASDTQYF
TRBV5-1	TRBD2	-	TRBJ2-3	TGCGCCAGCAGCCAAGGGACTAGCGGGGATACGCAGTATTTT	CASSQGTSGDTQYF
TRBV7-3	-	-	TRBJ1-2	TGTGCCAGCAGCTCACGGGACGGGACGGGCTACACCTTC	CASSSRDGTGYTF
TRBV5-5	-	-	TRBJ2-5	TGTGCCAGCAGCTTAAAAGCGCCGAGATCCCAAGAGACCCAGTACTTC	CASSLKAPRSQETQYF
TRBV5-6	-	few	TRBJ2-1	TGTGCCAGCAGCTTGGATGTTGGGGCCACCTCCTACAATGAGCAGTTCTTC	CASSLDVGATSYNEQFF
TRBV6-6	-	few	TRBJ2-7	TGTGCCAGCAGTTACTTGTCGGGGAATTACGGTTACGAGCAGTACTTC	CASSYLSGNYGYEQYF
TRBV6-2/TRBV6-3	-	few	TRBJ2-3	TGTGCCAGCAGTTACGGGACTTTCACAGATACGCAGTATTTT	CASSYGTFTDTQYF
TRBV6-5	TRBD1	-	TRBJ1-4	TGTGCCACTTCCAGGACAGGAGGTTACAATGAAAAACTGTTTTTT	CATSRTGGYNEKLFF
TRBV9	-	few	TRBJ2-6	TGTGCCAGCAGCGCCGGAGGGGGATCTGGGGCCAACGTCCTGACTTTC	CASSAGGGSGANVLTF
TRBV4-2	-	-	TRBJ2-7	TGTGCCAGCAGTCAGGAGGGGGGCCTCACCTACGAGCAGTACTTC	CASSQEGGLTYEQYF
TRBV7-2	-	few	TRBJ1-3	TGTGCCAGCAGCTTACCGGGCAGTTTCTCTGGAAACACCATATATTTT	CASSLPGSFSGNTIYF
TRBV6-2/TRBV6-3	-	-	TRBJ1-2	TGTGCCAGCAGCCGCTACAGGGAAGGATCTGGCTACACCTTC	CASSRYREGSGYTF
TRBV4-2	-	few	TRBJ1-4	TGTGCCAGCAGCCAAGATCAGAGTAAGGAAAAACTGTTTTTT	CASSQDQSKEKLFF
TRBV6-2/TRBV6-3	TRBD1	few	TRBJ1-1	TGTGCCAGCAGTTACTCGCGGACAGGGCGGCAAAACACTGAAGCTTTCTTT	CASSYSRTGRQNTEAFF
TRBV6-6	TRBD1	-	TRBJ1-5	TGTGCCAGCACCAAGAGGACAGGGGAAAATCAGCCCCAGCATTTT	CASTKRTGENQPQHF
TRBV10-3	TRBD1	-	TRBJ2-7	TGTGCCATCAGCTCCGGACAGGCCAACTCCTACGAGCAGTACTTC	CAISSGQANSYEQYF
TRBV4-3	-	few	TRBJ2-5	TGCGCCAGCAGCCCAACCAAGCGCGTAGAGACCCAGTACTTC	CASSPTKRVETQYF
TRBV12-3/TRBV12-4	TRBD2	few	TRBJ2-5	TGTGCCAGCAGTCCTCGAGCGGGGGATGTAAAAGAGACCCAGTACTTC	CASSPRAGDVKETQYF
TRBV10-3	-	-	TRBJ2-3	TGTGCCATCAATTCAGGGGTACCCACAGATACGCAGTATTTT	CAINSGVPTDTQYF
TRBV11-2	-	-	TRBJ2-1	TGTGCCAGCAGCTTGACACCTGGACTACCCAACTTC	CASSLTPGLPNF
TRBV20-1	-	-	TRBJ2-7	TGCAGTGCACAGAGATCAGGCTCCTACGAGCAGTACTTC	CSAQRSGSYEQYF
TRBV10-3	-	-	TRBJ2-3	TGTGCCATCGCACTAGGAACGGATACGCAGTATTTT	CAIALGTDTQYF
TRBV20-1	TRBD1	-	TRBJ1-1	TGCAGTGCTAGGGACAGGGAGAACACTGAAGCTTTCTTT	CSARDRENTEAFF
TRBV28	-	-	TRBJ1-1	TGTGCCAGCAGTTTACCCGCGGACACTGAAGCTTTCTTT	CASSLPADTEAFF
TRBV30	-	-	TRBJ2-1	TGTGCCTGGAGTGATCAGTTCAATGAGCAGTTCTTC	CAWSDQFNEQFF
TRBV20-1	-	-	TRBJ1-4	TGCAGTGCTAGGGGCCAGGGTGGTCGTAAACTGTTTTTT	CSARGQGGRKLFF
TRBV4-3	TRBD2	few	TRBJ2-4	TGCGCCAGCAGCCAAGAAAAACTAGCGGGGCGCAAAAACATTCAGTACTTC	CASSQEKLAGRKNIQYF
TRBV12-5	TRBD1	few	TRBJ2-5	TGTGCTAGTGGCCCGGGACAGGGGATAGAGACCCAGTACTTC	CASGPGQGIETQYF
TRBV7-2	TRBD2	-	TRBJ2-5	TGTGCCAGCAGCTTAGGTCTAGCGGGGGCAGAGACCCAGTACTTC	CASSLGLAGAETQYF
TRBV20-1	TRBD1	-	TRBJ1-2	TGCAGTGCTGGACAGGGGGCTAAGGGCTACACCTTC	CSAGQGAKGYTF
TRBV5-6	-	-	TRBJ1-2	TGTGCCAGCAGCTTGGCCAATAACTATGGCTACACCTTC	CASSLANNYGYTF
TRBV7-2	TRBD2	few	TRBJ2-1	TGTGCCAGCAGCGAGCGGGGAACCTACAATGAGCAGTTCTTC	CASSERGTYNEQFF
TRBV5-1	-	-	TRBJ2-3	TGCGCCAGCAGCTTGGTCCCCGACAGCACAAGCACAGATACGCAGTATTTT	CASSLVPDSTSTDTQYF
TRBV29-1	-	-	TRBJ1-2	TGCAGCGCAGAGACAGTCTATGGCTACACCTTC	CSAETVYGYTF
TRBV6-6	TRBD2	-	TRBJ2-2	TGTGCCAGCAGGCTTCAGGGCGGGGGGAGGAGCGGGGAGCTGTTTTTT	CASRLQGGGRSGELFF
TRBV5-1	TRBD2	-	TRBJ2-2	TGCGCCAGCAGCTTGGTCCTCCTAGCGGGGGGTAGCACCGGGGAGCTGTTTTTT	CASSLVLLAGGSTGELFF
TRBV12-3/TRBV12-4	TRBD1	few	TRBJ1-2	TGTGCCAGCAGGTTGGGGCTGGACAGGGGTCCGTTCACCTTC	CASRLGLDRGPFTF
TRBV5-1	-	-	TRBJ1-2	TGCGCCAGCAGCTTGGGGTCAGGGTTCGATGGCTACACCTTC	CASSLGSGFDGYTF
TRBV6-2/TRBV6-3	-	many	TRBJ1-5	TGTGCCAGCAGTCGAGGGTGGCACAATCAGCCCCAGCATTTT	CASSRGWHNQPQHF
TRBV20-1	-	few	TRBJ1-1	TGCAGTGCTAGGAGGGGGGCCACTGAAGCTTTCTTT	CSARRGATEAFF
TRBV28	TRBD1	-	TRBJ2-6	TGTGCCAGCAGTTTACTAACATACAGACAGGGGGACTCTGGGGCCAACGTCCTGACTTTC	CASSLLTYRQGDSGANVLTF
TRBV7-2	-	few	TRBJ1-4	TGTGCCAGCAGCGCATACTTGGGGGGGACTAATGAAAAACTGTTTTTT	CASSAYLGGTNEKLFF
TRBV6-6	-	few	TRBJ2-3	TGTGCCAGCAGTTACCAGGGTCCGGTCACAGATACGCAGTATTTT	CASSYQGPVTDTQYF
TRBV29-1	TRBD1	many	TRBJ1-2	TGCAGCGCCAAGGACAGGGCCGGCTACACCTTC	CSAKDRAGYTF